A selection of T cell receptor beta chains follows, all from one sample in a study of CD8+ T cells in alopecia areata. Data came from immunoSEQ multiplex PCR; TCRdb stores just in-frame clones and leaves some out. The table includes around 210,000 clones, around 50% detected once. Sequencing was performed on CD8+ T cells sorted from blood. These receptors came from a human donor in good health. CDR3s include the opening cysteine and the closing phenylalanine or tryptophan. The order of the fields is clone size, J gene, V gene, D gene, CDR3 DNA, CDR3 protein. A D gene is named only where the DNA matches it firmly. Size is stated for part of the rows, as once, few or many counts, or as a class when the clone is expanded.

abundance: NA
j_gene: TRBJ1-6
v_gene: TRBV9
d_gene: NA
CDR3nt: TGTGCCAGCAGCGTAGGAGGATCACCCCTCCACTTT
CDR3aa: CASSVGGSPLHF

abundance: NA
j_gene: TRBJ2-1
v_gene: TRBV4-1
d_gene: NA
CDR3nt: TGCGCCAGCAGCCAAGAAGGTTGGGCTATCCCTGAGCAGTTCTTC
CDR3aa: CASSQEGWAIPEQFF

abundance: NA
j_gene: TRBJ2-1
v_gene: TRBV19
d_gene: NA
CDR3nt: TGTGCCAGTAGCCTCCGCAGGTACCTCTACAATGAGCAGTTCTTC
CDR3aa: CASSLRRYLYNEQFF

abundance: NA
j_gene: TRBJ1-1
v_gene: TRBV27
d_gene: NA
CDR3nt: TGTGCCAGCAGTCCTACAGGGCGCACTGAAGCTTTCTTT
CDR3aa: CASSPTGRTEAFF

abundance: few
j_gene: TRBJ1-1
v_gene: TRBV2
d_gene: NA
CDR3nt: TGTGCCAGCCCAGGCAGCCCAATGAACACTGAAGCTTTCTTT
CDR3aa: CASPGSPMNTEAFF

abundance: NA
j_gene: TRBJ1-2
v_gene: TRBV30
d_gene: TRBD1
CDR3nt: TGTGCCTGGAGGGACAGGACCCCGACTAACTATGGCTACACCTTC
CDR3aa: CAWRDRTPTNYGYTF

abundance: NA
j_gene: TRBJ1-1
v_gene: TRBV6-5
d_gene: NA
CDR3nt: TGTGCCAGCAGTTACGCCGTAGGCCTTGAAGCTTTCTTT
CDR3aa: CASSYAVGLEAFF

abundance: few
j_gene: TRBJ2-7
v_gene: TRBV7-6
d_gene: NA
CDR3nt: TGTGCCAGCGATAGAGGGGGGCGCTTTACGGCGTCTATCCTCCTCTACGAGCAGTACTTC
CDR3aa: CASDRGGRFTASILLYEQYF

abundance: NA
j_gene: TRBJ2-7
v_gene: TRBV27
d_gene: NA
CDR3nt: TGTGCCAGCAGTTTATGGGGGGGGGCAATCTACGAGCAGTACTTC
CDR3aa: CASSLWGGAIYEQYF

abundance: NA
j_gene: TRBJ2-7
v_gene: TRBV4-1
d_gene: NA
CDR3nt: TGCGCCAGCAGCCAAGATAACAGGGTGTCATCCTACGAGCAGTACTTC
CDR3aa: CASSQDNRVSSYEQYF

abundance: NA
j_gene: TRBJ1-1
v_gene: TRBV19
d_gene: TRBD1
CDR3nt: TGTGCCAGCGGAGCAGGGGGAGAAGCTTTCTTT
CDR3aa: CASGAGGEAFF

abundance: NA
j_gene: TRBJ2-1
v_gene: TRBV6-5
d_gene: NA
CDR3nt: TGTGCCAGCAGTTACTCATCGCTGAGCTCCTACAATGAGCAGTTCTTC
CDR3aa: CASSYSSLSSYNEQFF

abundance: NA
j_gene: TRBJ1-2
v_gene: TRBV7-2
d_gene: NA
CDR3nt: TGTGCCAGCAGCTCCGGGACTCTCTATGGCTACACCTTC
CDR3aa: CASSSGTLYGYTF

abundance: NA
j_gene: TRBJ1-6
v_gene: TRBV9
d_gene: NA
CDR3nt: TGTGCCAGCAGCGTAGGGTCTTCTCCCCTCCACTTT
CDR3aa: CASSVGSSPLHF

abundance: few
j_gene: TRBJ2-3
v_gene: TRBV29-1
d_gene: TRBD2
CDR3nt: TGCAGCGTTGGGGGGACTAGTACAGATACGCAGTATTTT
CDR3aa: CSVGGTSTDTQYF

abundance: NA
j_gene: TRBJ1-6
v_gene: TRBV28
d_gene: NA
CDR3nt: TGTGCCAGCAGTCCCCGGACGGCCAAGCTCAGGGGCCCCCTCCACTTT
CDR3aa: CASSPRTAKLRGPLHF

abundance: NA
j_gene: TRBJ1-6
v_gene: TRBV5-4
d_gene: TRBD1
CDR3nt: TGTGCCAGCAGCTCGAGACAGGGGGCGTCGGGTTCACCCCTCCACTTT
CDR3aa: CASSSRQGASGSPLHF

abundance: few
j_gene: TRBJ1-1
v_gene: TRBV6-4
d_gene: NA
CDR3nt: TGTGCCAGCAGTGACCCAGGGGCGGGCACTGAAGCTTTCTTT
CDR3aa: CASSDPGAGTEAFF

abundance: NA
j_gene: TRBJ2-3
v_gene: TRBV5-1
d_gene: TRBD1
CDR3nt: TGCGCCAGCAGCTTGGGACAGGGATTGGCAGATACGCAGTATTTT
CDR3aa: CASSLGQGLADTQYF

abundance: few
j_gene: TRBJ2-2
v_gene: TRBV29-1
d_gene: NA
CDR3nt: TGCAGCGCCGGACAAAACACCGGGGAGCTGTTTTTT
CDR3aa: CSAGQNTGELFF

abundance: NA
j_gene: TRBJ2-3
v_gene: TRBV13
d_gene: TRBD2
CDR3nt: TGTGCCAGCAGCTTGCGGGGGGCCGCAACAGATACGCAGTATTTT
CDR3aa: CASSLRGAATDTQYF

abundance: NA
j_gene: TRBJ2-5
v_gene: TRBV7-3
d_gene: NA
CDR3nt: TGTGCCAGCAGCTTCATGGGCGGCCAAGAGACCCAGTACTTC
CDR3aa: CASSFMGGQETQYF

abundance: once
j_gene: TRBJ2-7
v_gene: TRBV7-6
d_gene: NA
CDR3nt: TGTGCCAGCAGCCGGAAGGGGACGGCCTCCTACGAGCAGTACTTC
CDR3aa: CASSRKGTASYEQYF

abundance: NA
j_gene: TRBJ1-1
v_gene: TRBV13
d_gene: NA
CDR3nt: TGTGCCAGCAGCGAGGGACGGGACATGAACACTGAAGCTTTCTTT
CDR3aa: CASSEGRDMNTEAFF

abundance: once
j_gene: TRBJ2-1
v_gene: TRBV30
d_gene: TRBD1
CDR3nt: TGTGCCTGGGAGGTAGGAACAGGGGGCAATGAGCAGTTCTTC
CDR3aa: CAWEVGTGGNEQFF

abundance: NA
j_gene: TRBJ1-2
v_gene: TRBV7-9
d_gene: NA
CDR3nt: TGTGCCAGCAGCTTCGAGGGCTATGGCTACACCTTC
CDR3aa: CASSFEGYGYTF

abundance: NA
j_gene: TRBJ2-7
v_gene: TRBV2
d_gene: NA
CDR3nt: TGTGCCAGCTACGAGCAGTACTTC
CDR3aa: CASYEQYF

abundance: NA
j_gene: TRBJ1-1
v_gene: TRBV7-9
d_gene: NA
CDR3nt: TGTGCCAGCAGACCTATCTCAGGGAACACTGAAGCTTTCTTT
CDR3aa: CASRPISGNTEAFF

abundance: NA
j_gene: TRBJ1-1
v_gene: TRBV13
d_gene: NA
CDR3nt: TGTGCCAGCAGCTTAGGCTCGATCGGGATGAACACTGAAGCTTTCTTT
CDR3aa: CASSLGSIGMNTEAFF

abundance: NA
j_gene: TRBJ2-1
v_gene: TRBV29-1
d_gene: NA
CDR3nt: TGCAGCGCTGAGGGACCGATCGACTACAATGAGCAGTTCTTC
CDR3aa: CSAEGPIDYNEQFF

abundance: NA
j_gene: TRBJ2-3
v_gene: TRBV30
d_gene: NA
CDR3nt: TGTGCCTGGAGGGTGGGCTACACAGATACGCAGTATTTT
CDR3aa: CAWRVGYTDTQYF

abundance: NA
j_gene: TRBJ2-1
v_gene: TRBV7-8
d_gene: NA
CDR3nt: TGTGCCAGCAGCTTCCCCGGTACAAACAATGAGCAGTTCTTC
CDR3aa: CASSFPGTNNEQFF

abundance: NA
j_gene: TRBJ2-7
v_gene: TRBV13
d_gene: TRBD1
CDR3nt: TGTGCCAGCAGCAACGGGACAGGGCTTGGGTACGAGCAGTACTTC
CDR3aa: CASSNGTGLGYEQYF

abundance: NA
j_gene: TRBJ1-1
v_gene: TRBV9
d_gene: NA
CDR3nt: TGTGCCAGCAGTGGCGCTAATGTGAGGGGGGACACTGAAGCTTTCTTT
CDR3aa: CASSGANVRGDTEAFF

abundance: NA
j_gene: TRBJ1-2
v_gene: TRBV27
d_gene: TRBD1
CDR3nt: TGTGCCAGCAGTTACCCACAGGGGGCCTATGGCTACACCTTC
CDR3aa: CASSYPQGAYGYTF

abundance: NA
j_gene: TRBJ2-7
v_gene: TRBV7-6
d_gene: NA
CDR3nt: TGTGCCAGCAGCTTAGCAGGTAGCGACGAGCAGTACTTC
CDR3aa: CASSLAGSDEQYF